Listed here is a single T cell receptor (beta chain). Antigen: not known. Extraction and reverse transcription of RNA yielded cDNA as the sequencing template. The method was immunoSEQ multiplex PCR; TCRdb's version includes in-frame clones alone and lacks a portion of them. The sample shows approximately 200,000 clones, 60% of them seen only once. Treatment of the sample: oral pan-JAK inhibitor, 5-10 mg twice daily. These data originate in a study of CD8+ T cells in alopecia areata. Study conclusions and caveats: In lesional scalp, particularly from alopecia totalis/universalis, clonality was higher than in normal scalp.

The V segment lost 0 bases and the J segment 2 bases; nucleotides outside the gene matches: 4. The CDR3 runs to 15 residues. CDR1 LGHNA and CDR2 YNFKEQ come from the germline V gene. This TCR was sampled from a human donor with alopecia areata. This sequence joins TRBV4-2 and TRBJ2-7, with TRBD2 matching 7 bases. The material was CD4+ T cells sorted from blood, obtained at week 4, from a patient treated with tofacitinib. CDR3 residues: CASSQDLRGTYEQYF. DNA for the CDR3: TGTGCCAGCAGCCAAGATTTGCGGGGGACCTACGAGCAGTACTTC.